Reported below is one T cell receptor beta chain. The antigen remains undetermined. The data were taken from a study of T cell responses to AZD1222 COVID-19 vaccine. Study-wide results and limits: Two AZD1222 doses significantly raised spike-specific TCR breadth and depth over controls. Seropositivity was recorded at baseline in only 6 or 7 AZD1222 recipients. White British donors predominated, females outnumbered males, and clonal diversity was possibly underestimated. The study reported that nearly half of spike-specific TCRs target unmutated variant regions.

The CDR3 covers 17 residues. Trimming stripped 7 bases from V and 2 bases from J, with 23 bases between. CDR1 SNHLY and CDR2 FYNNEI come from the germline V gene. Here immunoSEQ multiplex PCR was the method, and the copy in TCRdb shows in-frame clones only, minus some. The sample records some 95,000 clones, 70% to 90% being singletons. The rearrangement uses TRBV2 and TRBJ1-2; D is undetermined. Sequencing used peripheral blood, obtained on day 0 of AZD1222 vaccination. The origin of this receptor is an adult in good health. The CDR3 DNA reads as TGTGCCAGCAATGGAGCTTCCCCCAGAAACTTAAACTATGGCTACACCTTC. This gives the protein CASNGASPRNLNYGYTF.